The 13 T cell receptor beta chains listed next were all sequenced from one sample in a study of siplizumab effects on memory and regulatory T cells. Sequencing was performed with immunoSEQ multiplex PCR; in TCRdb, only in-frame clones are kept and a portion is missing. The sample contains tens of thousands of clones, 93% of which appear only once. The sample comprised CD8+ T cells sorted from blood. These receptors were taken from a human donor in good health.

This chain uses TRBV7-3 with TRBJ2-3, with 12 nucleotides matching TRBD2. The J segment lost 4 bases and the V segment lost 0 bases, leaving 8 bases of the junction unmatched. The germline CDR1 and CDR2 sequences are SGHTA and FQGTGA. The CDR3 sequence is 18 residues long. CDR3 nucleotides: TGTGCCAGCAGCTTAACGTTCCTAGCGGGGGGGCGCTCAGATACGCAGTATTTT. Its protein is CASSLTFLAGGRSDTQYF.

The CDR3 DNA follows: TGTGCCACCAGCAGCACCCGTGGTAGTCAGCCCCAGCATTTT. As protein: CATSSTRGSQPQHF. The rearrangement joins TRBV15 to TRBJ1-5, with no clear D. CDR3 length: 14 residues. Trimming removed 3 bases from V and 6 bases from J, with 12 bases in between. Germline V lookup: CDR1 LNHNV, CDR2 YYDKDF (reference sequence).

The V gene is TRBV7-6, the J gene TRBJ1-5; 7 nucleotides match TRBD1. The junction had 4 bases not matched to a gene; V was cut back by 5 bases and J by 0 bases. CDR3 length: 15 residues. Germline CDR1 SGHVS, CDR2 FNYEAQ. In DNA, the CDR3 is TGTGCCAGCAGCCCCCAGGGGGATAGCAATCAGCCCCAGCATTTT. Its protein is CASSPQGDSNQPQHF.

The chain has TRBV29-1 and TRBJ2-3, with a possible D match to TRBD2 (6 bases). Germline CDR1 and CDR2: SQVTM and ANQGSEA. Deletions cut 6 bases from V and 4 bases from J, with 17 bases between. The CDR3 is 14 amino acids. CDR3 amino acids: CSVEFPPGADTQYF. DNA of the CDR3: TGCAGCGTCGAGTTCCCCCCGGGAGCAGATACGCAGTATTTT.

CDR3 amino acids: CASSWAGQDYEQYF. CDR3 bases: TGTGCCAGTAGTTGGGCGGGACAGGACTACGAGCAGTACTTC. This chain connects TRBV19 to TRBJ2-5, with TRBD1 matching 8 bases. The J call may not be correct, given that the DNA end is closer to TRBJ2-7. The CDR3 loop spans 14 amino acids. Germline V lookup: CDR1 LNHDA, CDR2 SQIVND (reference sequence).

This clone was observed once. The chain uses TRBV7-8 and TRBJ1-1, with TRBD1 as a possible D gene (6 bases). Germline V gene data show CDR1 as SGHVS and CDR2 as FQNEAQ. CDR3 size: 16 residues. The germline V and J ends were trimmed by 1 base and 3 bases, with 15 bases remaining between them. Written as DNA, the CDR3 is TGTGCCAGCAGCTTAGTACTGACAGGAACCGACACTGAAGCTTTCTTT. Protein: CASSLVLTGTDTEAFF.

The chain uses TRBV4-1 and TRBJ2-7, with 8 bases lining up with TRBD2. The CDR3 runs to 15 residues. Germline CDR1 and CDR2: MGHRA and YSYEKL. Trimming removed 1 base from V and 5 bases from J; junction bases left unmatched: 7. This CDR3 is CASSQVVAGLNEQYF. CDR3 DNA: TGCGCCAGCAGCCAAGTAGTAGCGGGGCTGAACGAGCAGTACTTC.

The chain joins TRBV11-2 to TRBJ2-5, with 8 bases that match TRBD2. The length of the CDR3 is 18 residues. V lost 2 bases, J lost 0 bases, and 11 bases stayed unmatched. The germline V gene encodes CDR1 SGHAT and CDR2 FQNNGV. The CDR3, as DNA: TGTGCCAGCAGCTTATATTGGACGACTAGCGAGTACCAAGAGACCCAGTACTTC. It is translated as CASSLYWTTSEYQETQYF.

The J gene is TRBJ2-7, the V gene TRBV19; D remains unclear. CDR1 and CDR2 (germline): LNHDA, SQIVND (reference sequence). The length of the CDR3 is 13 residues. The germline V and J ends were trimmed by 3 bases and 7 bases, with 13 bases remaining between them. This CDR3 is CASSIPPLGEQYF. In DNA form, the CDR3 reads TGTGCCAGTAGTATCCCCCCGCTCGGGGAGCAGTACTTC.

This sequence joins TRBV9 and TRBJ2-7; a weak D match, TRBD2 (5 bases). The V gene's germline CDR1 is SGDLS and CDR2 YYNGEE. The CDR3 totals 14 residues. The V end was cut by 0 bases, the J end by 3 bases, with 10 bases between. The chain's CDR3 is CASSVGRSGYEQYF. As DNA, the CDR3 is TGTGCCAGCAGCGTAGGGAGGTCCGGCTACGAGCAGTACTTC.

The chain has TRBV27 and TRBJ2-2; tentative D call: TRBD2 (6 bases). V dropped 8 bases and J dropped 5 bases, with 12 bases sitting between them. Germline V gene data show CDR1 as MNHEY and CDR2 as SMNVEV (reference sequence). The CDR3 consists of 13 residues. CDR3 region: CASAGRGTGELFF. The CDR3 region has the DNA TGTGCCAGCGCGGGACGGGGGACCGGGGAGCTGTTTTTT.

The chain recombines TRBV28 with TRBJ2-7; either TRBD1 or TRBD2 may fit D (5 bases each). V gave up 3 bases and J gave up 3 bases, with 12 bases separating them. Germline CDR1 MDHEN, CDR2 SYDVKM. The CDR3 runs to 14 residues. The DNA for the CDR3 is TGTGCCAGCAGTTTTCTGGGACGGAACTACGAGCAGTACTTC. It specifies CASSFLGRNYEQYF.

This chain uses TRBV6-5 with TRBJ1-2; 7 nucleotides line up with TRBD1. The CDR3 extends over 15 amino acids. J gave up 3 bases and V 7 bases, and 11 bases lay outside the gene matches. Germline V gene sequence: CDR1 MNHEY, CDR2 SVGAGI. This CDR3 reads CASTLTGNDYYGYTF. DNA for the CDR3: TGTGCCAGCACCTTGACAGGGAATGATTACTATGGCTACACCTTC.